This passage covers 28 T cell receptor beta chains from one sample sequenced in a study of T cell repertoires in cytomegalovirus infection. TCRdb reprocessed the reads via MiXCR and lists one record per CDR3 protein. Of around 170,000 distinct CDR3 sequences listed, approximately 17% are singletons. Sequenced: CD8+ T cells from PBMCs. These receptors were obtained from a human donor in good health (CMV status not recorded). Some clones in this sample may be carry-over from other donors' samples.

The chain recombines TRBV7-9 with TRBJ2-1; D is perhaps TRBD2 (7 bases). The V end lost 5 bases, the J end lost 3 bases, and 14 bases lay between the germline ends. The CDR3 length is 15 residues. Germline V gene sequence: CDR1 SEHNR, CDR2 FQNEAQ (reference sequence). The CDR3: CASSPPGDYYNEQFF. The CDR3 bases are TGTGCCAGCAGCCCCCCAGGGGACTACTACAATGAGCAGTTCTTC.

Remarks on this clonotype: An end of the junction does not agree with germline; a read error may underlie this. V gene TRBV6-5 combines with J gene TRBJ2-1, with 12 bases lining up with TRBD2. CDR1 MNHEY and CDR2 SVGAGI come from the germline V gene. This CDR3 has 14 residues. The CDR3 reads CDSGPTSGSDEQFF. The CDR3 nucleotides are TGTGACAGCGGCCCGACTAGCGGGAGTGATGAGCAGTTCTTC.

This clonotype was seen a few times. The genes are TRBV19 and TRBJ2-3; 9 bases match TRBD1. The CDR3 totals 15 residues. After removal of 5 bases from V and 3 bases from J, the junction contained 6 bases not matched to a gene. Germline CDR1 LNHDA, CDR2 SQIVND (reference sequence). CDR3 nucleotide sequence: TGTGCCAGTAGTTCCTGGGACAGGGCGACAGATACGCAGTATTTT. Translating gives CASSSWDRATDTQYF.

CDR3 residues: CASSLKTSVYSGANVLTF. The CDR3 DNA reads TGTGCCAGCAGCTTAAAAACCTCAGTCTACTCTGGGGCCAACGTCCTGACTTTC. This rearrangement joins TRBV7-6 to TRBJ2-6; D remains unclear. The V gene's germline CDR1 is SGHVS and CDR2 FNYEAQ. Between the trimmed V and J ends, which lost 2 bases and 0 bases, there was a span of 14 bases. There are 18 residues in the CDR3.

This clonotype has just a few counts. The CDR3 DNA reads as TGTGCCAGCGGACGGGAGGTGTTACGCGAGCAGTACTTC. It specifies CASGREVLREQYF. This rearrangement joins TRBV7-2 to TRBJ2-7; 7 bases are a match to TRBD2. The germline gives CDR1 SGHTA, CDR2 FQGNSA. J lost 6 bases, V lost 8 bases, and 10 bases had no gene match. This CDR3 has 13 residues.

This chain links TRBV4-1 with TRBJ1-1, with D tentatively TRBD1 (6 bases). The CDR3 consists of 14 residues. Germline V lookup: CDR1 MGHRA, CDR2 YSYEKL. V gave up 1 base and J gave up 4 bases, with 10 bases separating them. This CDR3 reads CASSQGNRVTEAFF. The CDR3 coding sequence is TGCGCCAGCAGCCAAGGGAACAGGGTCACTGAAGCTTTCTTT.

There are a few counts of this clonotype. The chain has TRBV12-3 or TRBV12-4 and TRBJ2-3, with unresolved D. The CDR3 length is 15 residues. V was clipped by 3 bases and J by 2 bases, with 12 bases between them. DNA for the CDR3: TGTGCCAGCAGTTTTGTCCTCAGCGACACAGATACGCAGTATTTT. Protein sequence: CASSFVLSDTDTQYF.

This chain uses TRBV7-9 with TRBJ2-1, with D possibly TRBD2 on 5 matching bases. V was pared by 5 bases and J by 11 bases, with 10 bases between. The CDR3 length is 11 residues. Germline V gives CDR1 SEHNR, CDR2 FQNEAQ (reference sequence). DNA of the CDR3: TGTGCCAGCAGCCAAAGCGGAAAGCAGTTCTTC. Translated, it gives CASSQSGKQFF. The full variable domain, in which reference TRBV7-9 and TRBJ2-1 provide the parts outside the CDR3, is DTGVSQNPRHKITKRGQNVTFRCDPISEHNRLYWYRQTLGQGPEFLTYFQNEAQLEKSRLLSDRFSAERPKGSFSTLEIQRTEQGDSAMYLCASSQSGKQFFGPGTRLTVL.

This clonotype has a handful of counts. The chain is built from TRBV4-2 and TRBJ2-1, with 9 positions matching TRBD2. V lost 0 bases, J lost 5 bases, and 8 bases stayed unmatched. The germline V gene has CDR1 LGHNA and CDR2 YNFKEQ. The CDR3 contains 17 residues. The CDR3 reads CASSQERAGGPHNEQFF. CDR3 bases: TGTGCCAGCAGCCAAGAAAGGGCGGGAGGGCCTCACAATGAGCAGTTCTTC.

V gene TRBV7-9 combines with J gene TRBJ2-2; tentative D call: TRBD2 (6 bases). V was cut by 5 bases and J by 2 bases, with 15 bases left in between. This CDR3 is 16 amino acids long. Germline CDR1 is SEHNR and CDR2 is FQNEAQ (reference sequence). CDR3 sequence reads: CASSTPLASNTGELFF. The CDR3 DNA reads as TGTGCCAGCAGCACCCCCCTAGCGTCCAACACCGGGGAGCTGTTTTTT.

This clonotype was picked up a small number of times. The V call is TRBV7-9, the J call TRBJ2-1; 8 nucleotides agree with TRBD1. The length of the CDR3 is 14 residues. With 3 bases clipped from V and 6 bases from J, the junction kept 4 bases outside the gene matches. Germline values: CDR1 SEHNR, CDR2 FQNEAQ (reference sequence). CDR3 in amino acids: CASSFDRGLNEQFF. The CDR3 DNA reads TGTGCCAGCAGCTTCGACAGGGGACTCAATGAGCAGTTCTTC.

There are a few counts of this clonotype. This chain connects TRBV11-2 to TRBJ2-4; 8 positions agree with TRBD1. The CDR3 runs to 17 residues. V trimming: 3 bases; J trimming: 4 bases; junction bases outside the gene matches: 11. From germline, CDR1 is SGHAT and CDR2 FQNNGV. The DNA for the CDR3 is TGTGCCAGCAGCTTGAGCCGCGGGACAGGACTTAAAAACATTCAGTACTTC. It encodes CASSLSRGTGLKNIQYF.

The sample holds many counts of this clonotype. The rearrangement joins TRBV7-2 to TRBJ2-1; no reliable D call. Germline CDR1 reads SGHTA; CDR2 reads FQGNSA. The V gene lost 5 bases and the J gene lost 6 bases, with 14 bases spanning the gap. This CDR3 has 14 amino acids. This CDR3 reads CASSLLTGRNEQFF. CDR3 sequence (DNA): TGTGCCAGCAGCCTCCTGACCGGGCGCAATGAGCAGTTCTTC. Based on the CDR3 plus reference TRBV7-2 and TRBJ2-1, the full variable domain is GAGVSQSPSNKVTEKGKDVELRCDPISGHTALYWYRQSLGQGLEFLIYFQGNSAPDKSGLPSDRFSAERTGGSVSTLTIQRTQQEDSAVYLCASSLLTGRNEQFFGPGTRLTVL.

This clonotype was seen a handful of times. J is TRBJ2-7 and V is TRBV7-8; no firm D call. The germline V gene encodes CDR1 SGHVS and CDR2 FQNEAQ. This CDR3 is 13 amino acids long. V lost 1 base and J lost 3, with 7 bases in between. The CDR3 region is CASSLGHGYEQYF. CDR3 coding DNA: TGTGCCAGCAGCTTAGGACACGGCTACGAGCAGTACTTC.

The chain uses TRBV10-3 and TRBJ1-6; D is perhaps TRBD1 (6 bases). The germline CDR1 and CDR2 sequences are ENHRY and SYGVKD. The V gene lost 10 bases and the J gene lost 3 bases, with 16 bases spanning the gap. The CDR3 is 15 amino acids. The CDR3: CATWDTKSYNSPLHF. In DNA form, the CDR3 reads TGTGCCACTTGGGACACCAAAAGCTATAATTCACCCCTCCACTTT.

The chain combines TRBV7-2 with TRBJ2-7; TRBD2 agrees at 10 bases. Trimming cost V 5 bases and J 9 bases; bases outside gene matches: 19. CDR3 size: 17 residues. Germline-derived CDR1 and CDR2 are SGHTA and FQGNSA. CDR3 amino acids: CASSPEGVAGGLLPQYF. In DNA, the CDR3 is TGTGCCAGCAGCCCCGAGGGGGTAGCGGGAGGCCTACTTCCGCAGTACTTC.

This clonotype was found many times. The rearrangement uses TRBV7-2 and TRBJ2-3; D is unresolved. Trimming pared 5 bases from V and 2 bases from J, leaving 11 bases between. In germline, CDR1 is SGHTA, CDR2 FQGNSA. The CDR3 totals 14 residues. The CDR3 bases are TGTGCCAGCAGCCTAGGACGGCCCACAGATACGCAGTATTTT. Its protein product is CASSLGRPTDTQYF. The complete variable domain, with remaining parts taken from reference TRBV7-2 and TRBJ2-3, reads GAGVSQSPSNKVTEKGKDVELRCDPISGHTALYWYRQSLGQGLEFLIYFQGNSAPDKSGLPSDRFSAERTGGSVSTLTIQRTQQEDSAVYLCASSLGRPTDTQYFGPGTRLTVL.

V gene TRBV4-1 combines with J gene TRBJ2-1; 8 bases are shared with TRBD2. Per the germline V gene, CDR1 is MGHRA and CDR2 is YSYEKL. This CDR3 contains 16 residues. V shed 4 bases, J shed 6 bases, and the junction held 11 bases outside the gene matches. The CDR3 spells CASSLTELADPNEQFF. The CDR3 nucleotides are TGCGCCAGCAGCCTCACCGAACTAGCGGACCCCAATGAGCAGTTCTTC.

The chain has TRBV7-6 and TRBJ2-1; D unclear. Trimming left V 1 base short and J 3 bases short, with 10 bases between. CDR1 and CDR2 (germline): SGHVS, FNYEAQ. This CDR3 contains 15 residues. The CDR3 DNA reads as TGTGCCAGCAGCTTAGAGAAGGGCAGCTACAATGAGCAGTTCTTC. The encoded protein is CASSLEKGSYNEQFF.

The CDR3, as DNA: TGTGCCAGCAGGCGGGGGGCCCGCCCGTCCGAGCAGTACTTC. Translating it yields CASRRGARPSEQYF. The rearrangement joins TRBV11-2 to TRBJ2-7; TRBD2 aligns across 8 bases. Germline V gene sequence: CDR1 SGHAT, CDR2 FQNNGV. J was trimmed by 6 bases and V by 6 bases; bases with no gene match: 10. The CDR3 totals 14 residues.

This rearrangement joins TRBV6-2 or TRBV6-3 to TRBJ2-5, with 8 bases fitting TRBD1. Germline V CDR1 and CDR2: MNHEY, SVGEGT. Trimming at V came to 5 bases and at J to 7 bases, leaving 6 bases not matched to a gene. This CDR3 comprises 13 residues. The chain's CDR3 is CASSQGQVRTQYF. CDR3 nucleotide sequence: TGTGCCAGCAGTCAGGGACAGGTCCGGACCCAGTACTTC.

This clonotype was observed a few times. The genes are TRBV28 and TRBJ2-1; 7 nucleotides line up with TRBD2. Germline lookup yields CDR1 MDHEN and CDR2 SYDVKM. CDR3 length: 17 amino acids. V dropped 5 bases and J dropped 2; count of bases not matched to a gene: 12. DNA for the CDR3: TGTGCCAGCAGTATGTTCATAGCGGGCGCCACCTACAATGAGCAGTTCTTC. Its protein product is CASSMFIAGATYNEQFF.

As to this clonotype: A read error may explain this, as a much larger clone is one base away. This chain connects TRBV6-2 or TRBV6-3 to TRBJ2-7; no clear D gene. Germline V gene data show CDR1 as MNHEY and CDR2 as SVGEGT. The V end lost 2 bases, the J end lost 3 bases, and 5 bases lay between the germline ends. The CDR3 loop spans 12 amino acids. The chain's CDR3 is CASSYTIYEQYF. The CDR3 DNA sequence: TGTGCCAGCAGTTACACTATCTACGAGCAGTACTTC.

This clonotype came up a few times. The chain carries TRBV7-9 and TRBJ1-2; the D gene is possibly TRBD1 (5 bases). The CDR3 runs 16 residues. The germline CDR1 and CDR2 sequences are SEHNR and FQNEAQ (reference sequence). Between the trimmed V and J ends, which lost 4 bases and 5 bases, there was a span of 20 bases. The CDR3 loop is CASSWGRSPYTYGYTF. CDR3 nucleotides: TGTGCCAGCAGCTGGGGACGGAGTCCTTATACGTATGGCTACACCTTC. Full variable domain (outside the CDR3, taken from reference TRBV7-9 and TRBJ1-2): DTGVSQNPRHKITKRGQNVTFRCDPISEHNRLYWYRQTLGQGPEFLTYFQNEAQLEKSRLLSDRFSAERPKGSFSTLEIQRTEQGDSAMYLCASSWGRSPYTYGYTFGSGTRLTVV.

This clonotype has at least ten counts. The CDR3 DNA reads TGTGCCAGCAGTTTAGGGGCGGGAGGCTACAATGAGCAGTTCTTC. This sequence encodes CASSLGAGGYNEQFF. The chain links TRBV28 to TRBJ2-1; 8 bases are a match to TRBD2. This CDR3 spans 15 amino acids. Germline V gene sequence: CDR1 MDHEN, CDR2 SYDVKM. Unmatched junction bases numbered 3, after V lost 2 bases and J lost 3 bases.

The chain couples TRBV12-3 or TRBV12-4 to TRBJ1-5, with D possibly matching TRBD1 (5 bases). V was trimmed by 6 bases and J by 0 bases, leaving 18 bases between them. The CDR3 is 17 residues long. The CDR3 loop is CASSRAGGGYSNQPQHF. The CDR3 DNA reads TGTGCCAGCAGCCGGGCTGGGGGGGGATATAGCAATCAGCCCCAGCATTTT.

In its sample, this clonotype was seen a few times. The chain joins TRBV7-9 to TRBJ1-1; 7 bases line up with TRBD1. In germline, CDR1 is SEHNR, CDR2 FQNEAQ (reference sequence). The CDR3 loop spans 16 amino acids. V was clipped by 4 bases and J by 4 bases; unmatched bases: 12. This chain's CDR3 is CASSSGQASGGTEAFF. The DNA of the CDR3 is TGTGCCAGCAGCTCCGGACAGGCCTCGGGGGGCACTGAAGCTTTCTTT.

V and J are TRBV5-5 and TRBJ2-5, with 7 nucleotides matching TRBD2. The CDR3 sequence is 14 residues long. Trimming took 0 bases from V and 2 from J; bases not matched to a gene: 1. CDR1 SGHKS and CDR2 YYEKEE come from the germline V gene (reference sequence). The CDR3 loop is CASSLVGGQETQYF. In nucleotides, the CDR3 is TGTGCCAGCAGCTTGGTCGGGGGGCAAGAGACCCAGTACTTC.